The 20 T cell receptor beta chains given below trace back to one sample, sequenced in a study of early T cells in non-severe SARS-CoV-2 infection. One entry per CDR3 protein results from TCRdb running MiXCR on the 5' RACE reads. The data show about 31,000 distinct CDR3 sequences, 5.4% seen once. Sequencing used whole blood. Receptors originate from an adult who was a healthcare worker with PCR-confirmed SARS-CoV-2 infection or an uninfected control (not recorded which).

This clonotype was recorded many times. CDR3 protein: CAWSYPPARRGFDTDTQYF. For the CDR3, the DNA is TGTGCCTGGAGTTACCCTCCTGCGAGGCGGGGTTTTGACACAGATACGCAGTATTTT. The chain combines TRBV30 with TRBJ2-3; possibly TRBD2 for D (6 bases). Germline V gives CDR1 GTSNPN, CDR2 SVGIG (reference sequence). V shed 2 bases and J shed 2 bases, with 26 bases lying between them. The CDR3 length is 19 residues.

At least ten counts were recorded for this clonotype. V and J are TRBV18 and TRBJ1-6; maybe TRBD1 (6 bases). Trimming took off 1 base at V and 7 bases at J, with 8 bases between the two ends. Germline V gives CDR1 KGHSH, CDR2 LQKENI. This CDR3 is built from 14 residues. The CDR3: CASSPQGDNSPLHF. CDR3 bases: TGTGCCAGCTCACCACAGGGGGACAATTCACCCCTCCACTTT.

This clonotype was seen a few times. The chain has TRBV18 and TRBJ1-1, with TRBD1 matching 7 bases. This CDR3 is built from 13 residues. Germline V lookup: CDR1 KGHSH, CDR2 LQKENI. With V trimmed by 5 bases and J by 4 bases, 4 bases remained unmatched. The CDR3 protein is CASSSTGVTEAFF. CDR3 in DNA: TGTGCCAGCTCATCTACAGGGGTCACTGAAGCTTTCTTT.

The CDR3 sequence: CASSLETGKNNEQFF. For the CDR3, the DNA is TGTGCCAGCAGCTTAGAGACAGGGAAGAACAATGAGCAGTTCTTC. This sequence joins TRBV5-4 and TRBJ2-1, with 7 bases fitting TRBD1. The CDR3 totals 15 residues. Germline CDR1 reads SGHNT; CDR2 reads YYREEE (reference sequence). The ends lost 2 bases at V and 5 bases at J; junction bases unmatched: 7. Supplemented by reference TRBV5-4 and TRBJ2-1, the full variable domain reads ETGVTQSPTHLIKTRGQQVTLRCSSQSGHNTVSWYQQALGQGPQFIFQYYREEENGRGNFPPRFSGLQFPNYSSELNVNALELDDSALYLCASSLETGKNNEQFFGPGTRLTVL.

The chain has TRBV3-1 and TRBJ1-4; no clear D. Germline V gives CDR1 LGHDT, CDR2 YNNKEL (reference sequence). Between the trimmed V and J ends, which lost 4 bases and 0 bases, there was a span of 9 bases. The CDR3 sequence is 15 residues long. The CDR3 nucleotides are TGTGCCAGCAGCCCTTGGACCGCAACTAATGAAAAACTGTTTTTT. This sequence encodes CASSPWTATNEKLFF. The full variable domain, completed using reference TRBV3-1 and TRBJ1-4, is DTAVSQTPKYLVTQMGNDKSIKCEQNLGHDTMYWYKQDSKKFLKIMFSYNNKELIINETVPNRFSPKSPDKAHLNLHINSLELGDSAVYFCASSPWTATNEKLFFGSGTQLSVL.

DNA for the CDR3: TGTGCCAGCAGCCTGGGAGGACGACAATTCTCTGGGGCCAACGTCCTGACTTTC. Its protein product is CASSLGGRQFSGANVLTF. The chain joins TRBV14 to TRBJ2-6; D is perhaps TRBD2 (6 bases). The CDR3 contains 18 residues. From germline, CDR1 is SGHDN and CDR2 FVKESK. V dropped 4 bases and J dropped 0 bases, with 16 bases sitting between them.

The J gene is TRBJ1-1, the V gene TRBV7-9, with TRBD1 matching over 8 bases. The CDR3 runs to 13 residues. CDR1 and CDR2 (germline): SEHNR, FQNEAQ (reference sequence). V trimming: 5 bases; J trimming: 4 bases; junction bases outside the gene matches: 3. The CDR3 bases are TGTGCCAGCAGCCGACAGGGGACCACTGAAGCTTTCTTT. This sequence encodes CASSRQGTTEAFF. Full variable domain (remainder filled in from reference TRBV7-9 and TRBJ1-1): DTGVSQNPRHKITKRGQNVTFRCDPISEHNRLYWYRQTLGQGPEFLTYFQNEAQLEKSRLLSDRFSAERPKGSFSTLEIQRTEQGDSAMYLCASSRQGTTEAFFGQGTRLTVV.

The chain is built from TRBV20-1 and TRBJ2-2, with 9 bases identical to TRBD1. J was trimmed by 4 bases and V by 6 bases; bases with no gene match: 6. The CDR3 runs to 14 residues. Germline CDR1 reads DFQATT; CDR2 reads SNEGSKA (reference sequence). The DNA for the CDR3 is TGCAGTGCCCCGACAGGGGGTACCACCGGGGAGCTGTTTTTT. This codes for CSAPTGGTTGELFF.

In this sample, this clonotype turned up many times. V usage is TRBV12-3 or TRBV12-4 and J usage is TRBJ1-5; 7 bases fit TRBD1. J was trimmed by 0 bases and V by 4 bases; bases with no gene match: 6. This CDR3 region has 16 residues. This CDR3 is CASSSETGISNQPQHF. CDR3 bases: TGTGCCAGCAGTTCCGAGACAGGGATTAGCAATCAGCCCCAGCATTTT.

This clonotype was observed a handful of times. The chain is built from TRBV21-1 and TRBJ2-4; no check of the table's D call, TRBD1, against the DNA was made. TRBV21-1 is shown as a pseudogene. This CDR3 spans 15 amino acids. The CDR3 here is CASSKVAGAKNIQYF. The CDR3 region has the DNA TGTGCCAGCAGCAAAGTAGCAGGGGCCAAAAACATTCAGTACTTC.

The V call is TRBV5-4, the J call TRBJ2-3; the match to TRBD1 covers 9 bases. With 0 bases clipped from V and 5 bases from J, the junction kept 13 bases outside the gene matches. The length of the CDR3 is 18 residues. Germline values: CDR1 SGHNT, CDR2 YYREEE (reference sequence). In DNA form, the CDR3 reads TGTGCCAGCAGCTTGGTAGGGACAGGGAGTAAGGCGCTAGATACGCAGTATTTT. It is translated as CASSLVGTGSKALDTQYF.

This clonotype occurred many times. V and J are TRBV6-1 and TRBJ2-1; no definite D call. V lost 1 base and J 2 bases, leaving 12 bases between the germline ends. The CDR3 is 16 amino acids. Per the germline V gene, CDR1 is MNHNS and CDR2 is SASEGT. CDR3 region: CASSEEVPLPYNEQFF. In DNA, the CDR3 is TGTGCCAGCAGTGAAGAGGTCCCGCTCCCCTACAATGAGCAGTTCTTC.

This clonotype appeared a few times. The V gene is TRBV2, the J gene TRBJ2-3, with 8 nucleotides matching TRBD1. CDR1 SNHLY and CDR2 FYNNEI come from the germline V gene. V was clipped by 5 bases and J by 6 bases; unmatched bases: 7. The CDR3 extends over 14 amino acids. CDR3 loop: CASSRQGSQDTQYF. Written as DNA, the CDR3 is TGTGCCAGCAGTCGACAGGGGAGCCAGGATACGCAGTATTTT.

The CDR3 loop reads CASSYAGTPEAFF. CDR3 DNA: TGTGCCAGCAGTTACGCCGGGACCCCTGAAGCTTTCTTT. This sequence joins TRBV6-2 or TRBV6-3 and TRBJ1-1; possible D gene TRBD1, 5 bases. Germline loops: CDR1 MNHEY, CDR2 SVGEGT. The CDR3 contains 13 residues. Trimming took 2 bases from V and 6 from J, leaving 10 bases between them.

This clonotype was counted ten times or more. CDR3 nucleotide sequence: TGTGCCAGCTTTAAGCGGGGGCTGTCGGAGACCCAGTACTTC. Translation gives CASFKRGLSETQYF. The chain recombines TRBV12-3 or TRBV12-4 with TRBJ2-5, with 8 bases fitting TRBD2. V dropped 8 bases and J dropped 5; count of bases not matched to a gene: 10. The CDR3 contains 14 residues.

This clonotype was observed at least ten times. The chain has TRBV7-2 and TRBJ1-2, with TRBD1 matching over 11 bases. The trim removed 5 bases at V and 3 bases at J, leaving 2 bases unmatched. There are 14 residues in the CDR3. Germline CDR1 SGHTA, CDR2 FQGNSA. The CDR3 coding sequence is TGTGCCAGCAGCAGGGACAGGGGGTACTATGGCTACACCTTC. Its translation is CASSRDRGYYGYTF.

This clonotype was counted many times. CDR3 amino acids: CASSLRRHQETQYF. CDR3 nucleotide sequence: TGTGCCAGCAGCTTAAGGCGGCATCAAGAGACCCAGTACTTC. The V and J genes are TRBV7-2 and TRBJ2-5, with no clear D. This CDR3 contains 14 residues. The V end was cut by 2 bases, the J end by 2 bases, with 9 bases between. Germline CDR1 is SGHTA and CDR2 is FQGNSA. The full variable domain, completed using reference TRBV7-2 and TRBJ2-5, is GAGVSQSPSNKVTEKGKDVELRCDPISGHTALYWYRQSLGQGLEFLIYFQGNSAPDKSGLPSDRFSAERTGGSVSTLTIQRTQQEDSAVYLCASSLRRHQETQYFGPGTRLLVL.

This clonotype turned up a few times. No DNA is shown, since the ends of the CDR3 on it are uncertain; the CDR3 is the one TCRdb lists. This chain joins TRBV7-5 and TRBJ2-5; TRBD1 reflects the table's D call only, with no check against the DNA. TRBV7-5 is designated a pseudogene. The CDR3 totals 17 residues, both ends included. The CDR3 loop reads CISVPEALGPVQETQYF.

This clonotype was found many times. The chain couples TRBV24-1 to TRBJ2-3; no definite D call. Per the germline V gene, CDR1 is KGHDR and CDR2 is SFDVKD. The CDR3 contains 14 residues. V was trimmed by 4 bases and J by 2 bases, leaving 9 bases between them. The CDR3 is CATSDPQNTDTQYF. CDR3 nucleotides: TGTGCCACCAGTGACCCGCAGAACACAGATACGCAGTATTTT.

At least ten counts were recorded for this clonotype. The rearrangement uses TRBV6-6 and TRBJ2-5; no definite D call. CDR3 length equals 12 residues. From germline, CDR1 is MNHNY and CDR2 SVGAGI (reference sequence). Trimming shortened V by 6 bases and J by 2 bases, and 7 bases separated the two germline ends. CDR3 in amino acids: CASRTTQETQYF. The CDR3 DNA is TGTGCCAGCAGAACTACTCAAGAGACCCAGTACTTC.